The 29 T cell receptor beta chains below all came from one sample that was sequenced in a study of T cells in Graves' hyperthyroidism and ophthalmopathy. Amplification of TCR beta CDR3 regions used RNA as the template. HTBI primers were the set used in a first-round RT-PCR of the TCR CDR3. MiXCR, applied by TCRdb to the multiplex PCR reads, yields one record per CDR3 protein. The profile shows 480,000 or so distinct CDR3 sequences, 35% to 50% of them singletons. The sequenced sample was peripheral blood or thyroid tissue (not recorded which). The origin of the receptors is an adult woman with Graves' disease, either hyperthyroidism or ophthalmopathy (not recorded which).

V and J are TRBV29-1 and TRBJ1-1, with 7 nucleotides matching TRBD1. The CDR3 spans 13 residues. With V trimmed by 8 bases and J by 2 bases, 8 bases remained unmatched. Germline V gene lookup returns CDR1 SQVTM and CDR2 ANQGSEA. The DNA of the CDR3 is TGCAGCAGTGAACAGGGGCCTAACACTGAAGCTTTCTTT. Encoded protein: CSSEQGPNTEAFF. Together with reference TRBV29-1 and TRBJ1-1, the CDR3 gives the full variable domain: SAVISQKPSRDICQRGTSLTIQCQVDSQVTMMFWYRQQPGQSLTLIATANQGSEATYESGFVIDKFPISRPNLTFSTLTVSNMSPEDSSIYLCSSEQGPNTEAFFGQGTRLTVV.

The V gene is TRBV29-1, the J gene TRBJ1-4, with no clear D. Germline CDR1 SQVTM, CDR2 ANQGSEA. This CDR3 is built from 13 residues. The V end lost 5 bases, the J end lost 1 base, and 8 bases lay between the germline ends. The CDR3 sequence: CSVSPRTNEKLFF. The CDR3, as DNA: TGCAGCGTTAGTCCAAGAACTAATGAAAAACTGTTTTTT.

This chain links TRBV6-5 with TRBJ2-5; tentative D call: TRBD1 (6 bases). This CDR3 is 11 amino acids long. V shed 10 bases and J shed 7 bases, with 13 bases lying between them. Germline assignment: CDR1 MNHEY and CDR2 SVGAGI. This CDR3 is CATRVGATQYF. In DNA form, the CDR3 reads TGTGCCACCAGGGTGGGGGCGACCCAGTACTTC.

As for this clonotype: This sequence may be a read error, since a much larger clone differs from it by one base. The chain links TRBV12-3 or TRBV12-4 to TRBJ2-2, with 10 bases matching TRBD2. After removal of 8 bases from V and 6 bases from J, the junction contained 6 bases not matched to a gene. The CDR3 is 14 amino acids. CDR3 DNA: TGTGCCAGCGCTAGCGGGAGATCGCCCGGGGAGCTGTTTTTT. It yields the protein CASASGRSPGELFF.

The V call is TRBV7-2, the J call TRBJ2-7; 7 positions agree with TRBD1. Germline CDR1 is SGHTA and CDR2 is FQGNSA. The CDR3 sequence is 16 residues long. Germline trimming cut 1 base from V and 3 bases from J; bases unmatched to any gene: 9. CDR3 nucleotide sequence: TGTGCCAGCAGCTTAGTTCGGGGACAGTGGATCTACGAGCAGTACTTC. As protein: CASSLVRGQWIYEQYF.

This clonotype was detected a few times. V and J are TRBV6-1 and TRBJ2-7; 9 bases fit TRBD2. J lost 0 bases, V lost 4 bases, and 7 bases had no gene match. The CDR3 totals 16 residues. From germline, CDR1 is MNHNS and CDR2 SASEGT. The CDR3 region has the DNA TGTGCCAGCAGTGCCCCAGTTAGCGGGAGCTCCTACGAGCAGTACTTC. It is translated as CASSAPVSGSSYEQYF.

The chain combines TRBV5-1 with TRBJ2-2; tentatively, D is TRBD2 (5 bases). Germline-derived CDR1 and CDR2 are SGHRS and YFSETQ. The ends were cut back, 1 base at V and 4 bases at J, with 8 bases in the middle. This CDR3 has 14 amino acids. The CDR3 here is CASSLQDSTGELFF. In DNA form, the CDR3 reads TGCGCCAGCAGCTTGCAGGACTCCACCGGGGAGCTGTTTTTT.

This clonotype was seen ten or more times. J is TRBJ1-6 and V is TRBV7-2; D is unresolved. The germline CDR1 and CDR2 sequences are SGHTA and FQGNSA. The V and J ends lost 1 base and 9 bases respectively, with 16 bases between them. The CDR3 loop spans 16 amino acids. The CDR3 DNA follows: TGTGCCAGCAGCTTAGAATACGGCCCGGGTATTTCACCCCTCCACTTT. Encoded protein: CASSLEYGPGISPLHF.

The genes are TRBV5-1 and TRBJ2-7; 14 bases align to TRBD2. Germline trimming cut 5 bases from V and 6 bases from J; bases unmatched to any gene: 1. From germline, CDR1 is SGHRS and CDR2 YFSETQ. The CDR3 is 13 residues long. CDR3 sequence reads: CASRGLAGVEQYF. The CDR3 nucleotides are TGCGCCAGCAGGGGACTAGCGGGAGTCGAGCAGTACTTC.

Ten or more counts support this clonotype. The J gene is TRBJ1-3, the V gene TRBV29-1; unclear D gene. Germline lookup yields CDR1 SQVTM and CDR2 ANQGSEA. V was trimmed by 4 bases and J by 4 bases, leaving 14 bases between them. The CDR3 runs 14 residues. The CDR3 DNA follows: TGCAGCGTTGGTGTCCGGTCTGCGGGAAACACCATATATTTT. As protein: CSVGVRSAGNTIYF.

The table lists this clonotype with many counts. The genes are TRBV19 and TRBJ2-2, with a weak D call TRBD2 (6 bases). Germline V gives CDR1 LNHDA, CDR2 SQIVND (reference sequence). Between the trimmed V and J ends, which lost 4 bases and 7 bases, there was a span of 10 bases. This CDR3 spans 13 amino acids. The CDR3 region is CASSKDYGGELFF. CDR3 DNA sequence: TGTGCCAGTAGTAAGGACTACGGCGGGGAGCTGTTTTTT. Drawing the rest from reference TRBV19 and TRBJ2-2, the complete variable domain is DGGITQSPKYLFRKEGQNVTLSCEQNLNHDAMYWYRQDPGQGLRLIYYSQIVNDFQKGDIAEGYSVSREKKESFPLTVTSAQKNPTAFYLCASSKDYGGELFFGEGSRLTVL.

The chain recombines TRBV29-1 with TRBJ2-5; D ambiguous. The CDR3 covers 10 residues. Germline CDR1 is SQVTM and CDR2 is ANQGSEA. V gave up 2 bases and J gave up 5 bases, with 3 bases separating them. In nucleotides, the CDR3 is TGCAGCGTTGAACAGGAGACCCAGTACTTC. Protein sequence: CSVEQETQYF.

Many counts were recorded for this clonotype. The chain links TRBV6-1 to TRBJ1-6, with 8 positions matching TRBD1. V shed 6 bases and J 0 bases; nucleotides not matched to a gene: 7. Germline V gene lookup returns CDR1 MNHNS and CDR2 SASEGT. There are 17 residues in the CDR3. The CDR3 DNA follows: TGTGCCAGCAGGCGAGACAGGGGCGGCTCCTATAATTCACCCCTCCACTTT. As protein: CASRRDRGGSYNSPLHF.

Comments on this clonotype: The germline gene is not matched at one end of the junction; a read error may be the cause. The chain carries TRBV6-4 and TRBJ1-6; D gene uncertain. The CDR3 length is 13 residues. Germline CDR1 is MRHNA and CDR2 is SNTAGT. DNA for the CDR3: TGTGCCAGCAGTTACTCGGTGAGATCACCCCTCCACTTT. Encoded protein: CASSYSVRSPLHF.

Only one count was recorded for this clonotype. The gene calls are TRBV19 and TRBJ2-6; D remains unclear. Germline V gives CDR1 LNHDA, CDR2 SQIVND (reference sequence). The length of the CDR3 is 16 residues. The germline V and J ends were trimmed by 6 bases and 0 bases, with 12 bases remaining between them. The CDR3 nucleotides read TGTGCCAGTAGGGGTCATCGAAGCTCTGGGGCCAACGTCCTGACTTTC. Translating it yields CASRGHRSSGANVLTF. The entire variable domain, with the rest obtained from reference TRBV19 and TRBJ2-6, is as follows: DGGITQSPKYLFRKEGQNVTLSCEQNLNHDAMYWYRQDPGQGLRLIYYSQIVNDFQKGDIAEGYSVSREKKESFPLTVTSAQKNPTAFYLCASRGHRSSGANVLTFGAGSRLTVL.

This clonotype was observed at least ten times. V usage is TRBV15 and J usage is TRBJ2-7; 9 bases are shared with TRBD1. The germline V gene has CDR1 LNHNV and CDR2 YYDKDF (reference sequence). Trimming cost V 1 base and J 3 bases; bases outside gene matches: 7. This CDR3 is 16 amino acids long. The CDR3 reads CATSRGTGQGNYEQYF. For the CDR3, the DNA is TGTGCCACCAGCAGAGGAACGGGACAGGGCAACTACGAGCAGTACTTC.

The V gene is TRBV5-4, the J gene TRBJ2-5, with 9 bases that match TRBD2. Germline CDR1 is SGHNT and CDR2 is YYREEE (reference sequence). The CDR3 covers 16 residues. The V gene end was trimmed by 10 bases and the J gene end by 4 bases; junction bases not matched to a gene: 17. The CDR3 sequence is CAWSPLLAGVGETQYF. The CDR3 DNA reads TGTGCCTGGAGCCCCCTTTTAGCGGGAGTAGGAGAGACCCAGTACTTC.

This clonotype was seen repeatedly, ten times or more. The V and J genes are TRBV5-4 and TRBJ1-2; D perhaps matches TRBD1 (5 bases). The CDR3 covers 15 residues. In germline, CDR1 is SGHNT, CDR2 YYREEE (reference sequence). V was trimmed by 0 bases and J by 2 bases, leaving 11 bases between them. The CDR3 here is CASSLVGEGNYGYTF. The CDR3 DNA reads TGTGCCAGCAGCTTGGTCGGCGAGGGGAACTATGGCTACACCTTC.

This clonotype has at least ten counts. The V call is TRBV28, the J call TRBJ1-2, with TRBD1 identical over 7 bases. Germline V gene sequence: CDR1 MDHEN, CDR2 SYDVKM. The CDR3 is 14 residues long. J lost 8 bases, V lost 5 bases, and 11 bases had no gene match. The CDR3 region has the DNA TGTGCCAGCAGTCGGGACAGCAACCAGAGAGGCTACACCTTC. Its protein product is CASSRDSNQRGYTF.

This clonotype was detected ten times or more. The chain uses TRBV29-1 and TRBJ1-1; D is possibly TRBD1 (6 bases). Germline V gene lookup returns CDR1 SQVTM and CDR2 ANQGSEA. V lost 4 bases to trimming and J lost 5 bases, with 17 bases between them. The CDR3 runs 14 residues. CDR3 DNA sequence: TGCAGCGTTGGCGGTTTCGGGGGGCGGACTGAAGCTTTCTTT. It yields the protein CSVGGFGGRTEAFF.

This sequence joins TRBV7-2 and TRBJ2-5; D unresolved. V was clipped by 8 bases and J by 7 bases, with 8 bases between them. Germline values: CDR1 SGHTA, CDR2 FQGNSA. The CDR3 loop spans 10 amino acids. CDR3 amino acids: CASGFGTQYF. Written as DNA, the CDR3 is TGTGCCAGCGGGTTTGGGACCCAGTACTTC.

The genes are TRBV15 and TRBJ2-7; 7 positions agree with TRBD1. The CDR3 sequence is 18 residues long. Germline CDR1 reads LNHNV; CDR2 reads YYDKDF (reference sequence). The V and J ends lost 3 bases and 2 bases, in that order; junction bases with no gene match: 16. The CDR3 sequence is CATSSPTQRGPQAYEQYF. CDR3 DNA sequence: TGTGCCACCAGCAGCCCGACGCAGAGGGGGCCGCAGGCCTACGAGCAGTACTTC. Drawing the rest from reference TRBV15 and TRBJ2-7, the complete variable domain is DAMVIQNPRYQVTQFGKPVTLSCSQTLNHNVMYWYQQKSSQAPKLLFHYYDKDFNNEADTPDNFQSRRPNTSFCFLDIRSPGLGDTAMYLCATSSPTQRGPQAYEQYFGPGTRLTVT.

J is TRBJ1-5 and V is TRBV9, with TRBD1 matching over 7 bases. V lost 4 bases to trimming and J lost 0 bases; unmatched junction nucleotides: 4. Germline V gene lookup returns CDR1 SGDLS and CDR2 YYNGEE. This CDR3 is 15 amino acids long. CDR3 loop: CASSPGQDSNQPQHF. In DNA, the CDR3 is TGTGCCAGCAGCCCCGGACAGGATAGCAATCAGCCCCAGCATTTT. Variable domain in full (rest from reference TRBV9 and TRBJ1-5): DSGVTQTPKHLITATGQRVTLRCSPRSGDLSVYWYQQSLDQGLQFLIQYYNGEERAKGNILERFSAQQFPDLHSELNLSSLELGDSALYFCASSPGQDSNQPQHFGDGTRLSIL.

This clonotype has a count of ten or more. This chain connects TRBV4-3 to TRBJ1-1; D is uncertain. Germline-derived CDR1 and CDR2 are LGHNA and YSLEER. Trimming shortened V by 1 base and J by 4 bases, and 10 bases separated the two germline ends. The CDR3 is 14 residues long. This CDR3 reads CASSQVLMVTEAFF. CDR3 in DNA: TGCGCCAGCAGCCAAGTCTTGATGGTCACTGAAGCTTTCTTT.

Remarks on this clonotype: One junction end disagrees with the germline gene, perhaps due to a read error. The chain couples TRBV7-9 to TRBJ2-2; D uncertain. This CDR3 is 14 amino acids long. The germline V gene encodes CDR1 SEHNR and CDR2 FQNEAQ (reference sequence). CDR3 sequence reads: CVSSVYADTGELFF. The CDR3, as DNA: TGTGTCAGCAGCGTGTACGCGGACACCGGGGAGCTGTTTTTT.

This clonotype was recorded many times. The chain employs TRBV7-6 and TRBJ2-7; D perhaps matches TRBD1 (5 bases). The CDR3 is 16 amino acids. Per germline, CDR1 SGHVS and CDR2 FNYEAQ. Deletions cut 0 bases from V and 0 bases from J, with 12 bases between. The CDR3: CASSLAQGQNSYEQYF. Written as DNA, the CDR3 is TGTGCCAGCAGCTTAGCGCAGGGTCAAAACTCCTACGAGCAGTACTTC.

V is TRBV6-2 or TRBV6-3 and J is TRBJ2-6; possible D gene TRBD2, 6 bases. The CDR3 sequence is 17 residues long. Trimming removed 2 bases from V and 0 bases from J, with 11 bases in between. Germline CDR1 reads MNHEY; CDR2 reads SVGEGT. This CDR3 reads CASSYGAGNSGANVLTF. CDR3 nucleotides: TGTGCCAGCAGTTACGGGGCGGGGAACTCTGGGGCCAACGTCCTGACTTTC.

A few counts support this clonotype. V and J are TRBV10-3 and TRBJ2-5; D ambiguous. With 3 bases removed from V and 1 base from J, the gap between germline ends came to 9 bases. The CDR3 spans 14 residues. Germline lookup yields CDR1 ENHRY and CDR2 SYGVKD. The CDR3 nucleotides are TGTGCCATCAGTGAAGGAACAATCCAAGAGACCCAGTACTTC. The encoded protein is CAISEGTIQETQYF.

At least ten counts were recorded for this clonotype. The chain uses TRBV24-1 and TRBJ2-2; possibly TRBD2 for D (6 bases). The CDR3 runs to 14 residues. The germline gives CDR1 KGHDR, CDR2 SFDVKD. V was clipped by 4 bases and J by 5 bases, with 10 bases between them. The CDR3: CATSDLRETGELFF. The CDR3 DNA is TGTGCCACCAGTGACCTTCGGGAGACCGGGGAGCTGTTTTTT.